These 25 T cell receptor beta chains originate from one sample sequenced in a study of T cells in Graves' hyperthyroidism and ophthalmopathy. From RNA transcripts, TCR beta CDR3 regions were amplified. Primed by the HTBI set, a first-round RT-PCR was run on the TCR CDR3. TCRdb called the multiplex PCR reads again in MiXCR, with one record for every CDR3 protein. The sample records 300,000 to 400,000 distinct CDR3 sequences, under 25% being singletons. The sequenced sample was blood. Receptor source: a woman aged 50 to 60 with Graves' hyperthyroidism.

This clonotype was seen repeatedly, ten times or more. This chain uses TRBV28 with TRBJ1-1, with 7 bases matching TRBD1. Germline CDR1 and CDR2: MDHEN and SYDVKM. The V segment lost 6 bases and the J segment 1 base; nucleotides outside the gene matches: 2. The CDR3 loop spans 13 amino acids. CDR3 in amino acids: CASRGQSNTEAFF. CDR3 bases: TGTGCCAGCAGGGGACAGTCGAACACTGAAGCTTTCTTT.

Here the CDR3 DNA reads TGCGCCAGCCGCGTGGCAAACTCCTATAATTCACCCCTCCACTTT. Protein: CASRVANSYNSPLHF. This chain joins TRBV4-1 and TRBJ1-6; D is uncertain. The germline V gene encodes CDR1 MGHRA and CDR2 YSYEKL. The CDR3 sequence is 15 residues long. With 8 bases removed from V and 0 bases from J, the gap between germline ends came to 11 bases.

Turning to this clonotype: This may stem from a read error, because a much larger clone lies one nucleotide away. V and J are TRBV5-4 and TRBJ2-1, with TRBD1 identical over 8 bases. This CDR3 is 15 amino acids long. The V segment lost 1 base and the J segment 7 bases; nucleotides outside the gene matches: 7. Germline V CDR1 and CDR2: SGHNT, YYREEE (reference sequence). CDR3 bases: TGTGCCAGCAGCTTGAAACAGGGGGTCAGGAATGAGCAGTTCTTC. The encoded protein is CASSLKQGVRNEQFF. Full variable domain (remainder filled in from reference TRBV5-4 and TRBJ2-1): ETGVTQSPTHLIKTRGQQVTLRCSSQSGHNTVSWYQQALGQGPQFIFQYYREEENGRGNFPPRFSGLQFPNYSSELNVNALELDDSALYLCASSLKQGVRNEQFFGPGTRLTVL.

V is TRBV7-3 and J is TRBJ2-5; 10 bases are a match to TRBD2. The CDR3 length is 14 residues. The germline CDR1 and CDR2 sequences are SGHTA and FQGTGA. J gave up 5 bases and V 6 bases, and 6 bases lay outside the gene matches. The CDR3 loop is CASSASSGSETQYF. CDR3 in DNA: TGTGCCAGCAGTGCCTCTAGCGGGAGTGAGACCCAGTACTTC.

The rearrangement links TRBV2 to TRBJ2-1; D is possibly TRBD2 (7 bases). Germline V gives CDR1 SNHLY, CDR2 FYNNEI. The V and J ends lost 11 bases and 7 bases respectively, with 21 bases between them. This CDR3 spans 14 amino acids. Written as DNA, the CDR3 is TGTGCCCTTACCGGGGAGGGGGGACGTAATGAGCAGTTCTTC. Its translation: CALTGEGGRNEQFF. The variable domain in full, completed from reference TRBV2 and TRBJ2-1, reads EPEVTQTPSHQVTQMGQEVILRCVPISNHLYFYWYRQILGQKVEFLVSFYNNEISEKSEIFDDQFSVERPDGSNFTLKIRSTKLEDSAMYFCALTGEGGRNEQFFGPGTRLTVL.

This clonotype was seen at least ten times. The chain recombines TRBV10-2 with TRBJ2-3; the D is unclear. Trimming cost V 6 bases and J 1 base, with 17 bases left between them. Germline V gene lookup returns CDR1 WSHSY and CDR2 SAAADI. The length of the CDR3 is 16 residues. CDR3 region: CASSKRTGVGTDTQYF. As DNA, the CDR3 is TGCGCCAGCAGCAAACGGACGGGCGTAGGCACAGATACGCAGTATTTT.

This clonotype was counted ten times or more. V and J are TRBV29-1 and TRBJ2-1, with TRBD2 matching 11 bases. The CDR3 contains 16 residues. The germline CDR1 and CDR2 sequences are SQVTM and ANQGSEA. V lost 2 bases to trimming and J lost 5 bases; unmatched junction nucleotides: 8. The CDR3, as DNA: TGCAGCGTTGAACTAACTAGCGGGGGCCGAAACAATGAGCAGTTCTTC. It codes for CSVELTSGGRNNEQFF.

This chain connects TRBV20-1 to TRBJ2-4; unclear D gene. The CDR3 spans 14 residues. V was cut by 3 bases and J by 3 bases, with 12 bases left in between. Germline CDR1 and CDR2: DFQATT and SNEGSKA (reference sequence). CDR3 DNA sequence: TGCAGTGCTAGTTCCGTAGGGATCAAAAACATTCAGTACTTC. Encoded protein: CSASSVGIKNIQYF.

This clonotype has a count of ten or more. In nucleotides, the CDR3 is TGTGCCAGCAGCTTATCCGGGGCGCAGGGAATACGCACAGATACGCAGTATTTT. Amino acid sequence: CASSLSGAQGIRTDTQYF. The rearrangement uses TRBV11-1 and TRBJ2-3; D tentatively fits TRBD1 or TRBD2 (5 bases each). This CDR3 has 18 residues. CDR1 SGHAT and CDR2 FQDESV come from the germline V gene (reference sequence). V lost 2 bases and J 1 base, leaving 19 bases between the germline ends.

This clonotype was detected ten times or more. The chain employs TRBV9 and TRBJ2-2, with 8 bases fitting TRBD2. CDR3 length equals 14 residues. Germline CDR1 SGDLS, CDR2 YYNGEE. Trimming took 7 bases from V and 5 from J; bases not matched to a gene: 7. CDR3: CASGGGLGTGELFF. The CDR3 DNA follows: TGTGCCAGCGGCGGGGGGTTGGGTACCGGGGAGCTGTTTTTT.

This clonotype was counted at least ten times. V is TRBV5-1 and J is TRBJ1-1; D uncertain. Germline values: CDR1 SGHRS, CDR2 YFSETQ. This CDR3 is built from 13 residues. V was clipped by 0 bases and J by 11 bases, with 14 bases between them. The CDR3: CASSLAPEGGAFF. The CDR3 DNA sequence: TGCGCCAGCAGCTTGGCCCCGGAGGGTGGGGCTTTCTTT.

The V gene is TRBV7-2, the J gene TRBJ2-7; D is ambiguous. V lost 1 base and J 3 bases, leaving 7 bases between the germline ends. CDR3 length: 13 amino acids. CDR1 SGHTA and CDR2 FQGNSA come from the germline V gene. The CDR3 loop is CASSLVERYEQYF. The CDR3 coding sequence is TGTGCCAGCAGCTTAGTGGAGCGCTACGAGCAGTACTTC.

This clonotype was observed a handful of times. This rearrangement joins TRBV12-3 or TRBV12-4 to TRBJ2-6; D is undetermined. The CDR3 totals 17 residues. The germline V and J ends were trimmed by 3 bases and 4 bases, with 16 bases remaining between them. The CDR3 region is CASSFWQDQSGANVLTF. DNA of the CDR3: TGTGCCAGCAGTTTCTGGCAGGACCAATCGGGGGCCAACGTCCTGACTTTC.

A single count supports this clonotype. V is TRBV29-1 and J is TRBJ2-1, with 7 bases lining up with TRBD2. Looked up from germline, CDR1 is SQVTM and CDR2 is ANQGSEA. The CDR3 has 15 residues. The junction had 7 bases not matched to a gene; V was cut back by 3 bases and J by 2 bases. The CDR3 reads CSVDGGEGTYNEQFF. CDR3 bases: TGCAGCGTTGATGGGGGGGAGGGGACCTACAATGAGCAGTTCTTC.

As for this clonotype: At one of its ends the junction is not consistent with the germline gene, which may arise from a read error. The CDR3 sequence is CASSPFLDNEQLF. Written as DNA, the CDR3 is TGTGCCAGCAGTCCCTTTCTTGACAATGAGCAGCTCTTC. This sequence joins TRBV12-3 or TRBV12-4 and TRBJ2-1, with D hard to call. This CDR3 spans 13 amino acids.

The CDR3 protein is CSASPMGTGTGEKLFF. Written as DNA, the CDR3 is TGCAGTGCTAGCCCCATGGGAACAGGGACAGGTGAAAAACTGTTTTTT. The chain is built from TRBV20-1 and TRBJ1-4; 8 bases agree with TRBD1. The CDR3 sequence is 16 residues long. The trim removed 3 bases at V and 7 bases at J, leaving 13 bases unmatched. The V gene's germline CDR1 is DFQATT and CDR2 SNEGSKA (reference sequence).

This clonotype has ten or more counts. The chain uses TRBV7-3 and TRBJ1-1; TRBD1 is a possible D gene (6 bases). This CDR3 spans 14 amino acids. Germline V gene sequence: CDR1 SGHTA, CDR2 FQGTGA. V was cut by 1 base and J by 1 base, with 7 bases left in between. The DNA of the CDR3 is TGTGCCAGCAGCTTAAGGGGGCCGAACACTGAAGCTTTCTTT. Amino acid sequence: CASSLRGPNTEAFF.

This clonotype was observed many times. The chain uses TRBV27 and TRBJ2-7; tentatively, D is TRBD1 or TRBD2 (6 bases each). The CDR3 has 15 amino acids. V lost 3 bases and J 5 bases, leaving 17 bases between the germline ends. Germline V gene data show CDR1 as MNHEY and CDR2 as SMNVEV (reference sequence). The CDR3 DNA reads TGTGCCAGCAGTTTGGGGCAGGGGTCGGGAGACGAGCAGTACTTC. Its translation: CASSLGQGSGDEQYF.

Many counts were recorded for this clonotype. The chain couples TRBV30 to TRBJ1-2; D is uncertain. CDR1 GTSNPN and CDR2 SVGIG come from the germline V gene (reference sequence). The CDR3 consists of 14 residues. Trimming shortened V by 0 bases and J by 6 bases, and 14 bases separated the two germline ends. The CDR3 reads CAWSVPGTNHGYTF. As DNA, the CDR3 is TGTGCCTGGAGTGTACCCGGAACAAACCATGGCTACACCTTC.

Only a few counts were recorded for this clonotype. The chain uses TRBV7-9 and TRBJ1-6; no clear D gene. The V gene lost 2 bases and the J gene lost 1 base, with 6 bases spanning the gap. This CDR3 contains 15 residues. Germline CDR1 SEHNR, CDR2 FQNEAQ (reference sequence). Here the CDR3 reads CASSLHGSYNSPLHF. As DNA, the CDR3 is TGTGCCAGCAGCTTACACGGATCCTATAATTCACCCCTCCACTTT.

This clonotype was counted between two and nine times. V usage is TRBV29-1 and J usage is TRBJ1-1; D is uncertain. Deletions cut 4 bases from V and 6 bases from J, with 15 bases between. Germline V CDR1 and CDR2: SQVTM, ANQGSEA. The CDR3 spans 13 residues. The CDR3 coding sequence is TGCAGCGTTGGGAGCTTACGGAATCCTGAAGCTTTCTTT. Its protein is CSVGSLRNPEAFF.

This clonotype occurred many times. J is TRBJ2-7 and V is TRBV20-1, with 14 bases matching TRBD2. Germline V CDR1 and CDR2: DFQATT, SNEGSKA (reference sequence). V trimming: 6 bases; J trimming: 7 bases; junction bases outside the gene matches: 5. The CDR3 is 13 residues long. The DNA for the CDR3 is TGCAGTGCGGAGGGACTAGCGGGAGTTGAGCAGTACTTC. As protein: CSAEGLAGVEQYF.

This clonotype has ten or more counts. The chain has TRBV27 and TRBJ1-2; D gene uncertain. V was trimmed by 3 bases and J by 2 bases, leaving 10 bases between them. CDR1 MNHEY and CDR2 SMNVEV come from the germline V gene (reference sequence). This CDR3 spans 14 amino acids. Written as DNA, the CDR3 is TGTGCCAGCAGTTTGTTGGGAGGAAACTATGGCTACACCTTC. It specifies CASSLLGGNYGYTF.

The chain recombines TRBV28 with TRBJ2-2; TRBD1 matches at 9 bases. There are 17 residues in the CDR3. The J segment lost 3 bases and the V segment lost 2 bases, leaving 7 bases of the junction unmatched. CDR1 and CDR2 from the germline V gene are MDHEN and SYDVKM. In DNA, the CDR3 is TGTGCCAGCAGTTTAATCTCTCGACAGGGGGACACCGGGGAGCTGTTTTTT. Amino acid sequence: CASSLISRQGDTGELFF. Together with reference TRBV28 and TRBJ2-2, the CDR3 gives the full variable domain: DVKVTQSSRYLVKRTGEKVFLECVQDMDHENMFWYRQDPGLGLRLIYFSYDVKMKEKGDIPEGYSVSREKKERFSLILESASTNQTSMYLCASSLISRQGDTGELFFGEGSRLTVL.

V is TRBV20-1 and J is TRBJ1-2; 7 nucleotides line up with TRBD1. Losses at the gene ends were 6 bases for V and 7 bases for J; bases not matched to a gene: 8. Germline V gives CDR1 DFQATT, CDR2 SNEGSKA (reference sequence). The CDR3 loop spans 12 amino acids. CDR3: CSANTGVGGYTF. The DNA for the CDR3 is TGCAGTGCCAATACAGGGGTGGGTGGCTACACCTTC.